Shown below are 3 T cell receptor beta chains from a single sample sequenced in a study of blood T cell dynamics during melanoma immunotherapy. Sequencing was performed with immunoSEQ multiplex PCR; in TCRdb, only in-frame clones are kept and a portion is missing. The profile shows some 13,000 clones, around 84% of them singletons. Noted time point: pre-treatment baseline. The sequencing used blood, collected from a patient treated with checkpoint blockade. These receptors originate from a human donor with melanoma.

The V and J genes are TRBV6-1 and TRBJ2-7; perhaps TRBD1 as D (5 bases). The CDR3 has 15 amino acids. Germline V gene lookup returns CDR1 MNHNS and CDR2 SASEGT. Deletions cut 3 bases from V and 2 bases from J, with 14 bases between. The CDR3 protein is CASSDIWQGAYEQYF. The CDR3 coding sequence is TGTGCCAGCAGTGATATTTGGCAGGGCGCCTACGAGCAGTACTTC.

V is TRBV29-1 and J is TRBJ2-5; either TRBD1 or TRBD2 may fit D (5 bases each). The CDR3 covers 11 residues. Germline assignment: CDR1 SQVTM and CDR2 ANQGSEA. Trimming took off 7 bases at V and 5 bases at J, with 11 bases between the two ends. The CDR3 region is CSGGVRETQYF. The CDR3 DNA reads TGCAGCGGAGGGGTTCGGGAGACCCAGTACTTC.

CDR3 coding DNA: TGTGCCAGCAGGATGGACAGGGGGTATAATTCACCCCTCCACTTT. Encoded protein: CASRMDRGYNSPLHF. The chain links TRBV6-5 to TRBJ1-6, with TRBD1 matching over 10 bases. The ends lost 6 bases at V and 4 bases at J; junction bases unmatched: 3. Germline CDR1 is MNHEY and CDR2 is SVGAGI. This CDR3 has 15 amino acids.